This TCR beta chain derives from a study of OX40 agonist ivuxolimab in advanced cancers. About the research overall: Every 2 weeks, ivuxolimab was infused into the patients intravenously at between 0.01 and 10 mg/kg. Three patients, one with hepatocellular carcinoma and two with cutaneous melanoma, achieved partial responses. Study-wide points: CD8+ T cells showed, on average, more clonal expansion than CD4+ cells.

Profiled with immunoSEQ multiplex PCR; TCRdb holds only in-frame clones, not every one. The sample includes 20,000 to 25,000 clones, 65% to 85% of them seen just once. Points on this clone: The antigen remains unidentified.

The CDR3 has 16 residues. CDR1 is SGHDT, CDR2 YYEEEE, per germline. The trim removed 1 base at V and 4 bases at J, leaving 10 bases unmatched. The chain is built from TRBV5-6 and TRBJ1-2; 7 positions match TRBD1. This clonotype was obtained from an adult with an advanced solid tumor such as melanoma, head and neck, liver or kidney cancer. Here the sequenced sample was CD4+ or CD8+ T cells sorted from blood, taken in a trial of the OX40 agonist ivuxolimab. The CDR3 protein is CASSLIDRESGYGYTF. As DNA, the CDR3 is TGTGCCAGCAGCTTGATAGACAGGGAGTCGGGCTATGGCTACACCTTC.